This paragraph reports one TCR beta chain. The data were obtained in a study of blood T cell repertoires in COVID-19. The CDR3 runs 17 residues. The germline gives CDR1 KGHDR, CDR2 SFDVKD. The V gene end was trimmed by 5 bases and the J gene end by 0 bases; junction bases not matched to a gene: 10. Assay used: immunoSEQ multiplex PCR; TCRdb lists only in-frame clones, some missing. This sample has roughly 340,000 clones, with around 90% found just once. The sample consisted of peripheral blood. This TCR was recovered from a woman aged 18-29 years who had recovered from COVID-19. The chain is built from TRBV24-1 and TRBJ1-2; 8 bases match TRBD1. CDR3 sequence: CATSGGTGLLANYGYTF. CDR3 in DNA: TGTGCCACCAGTGGCGGGACAGGACTACTAGCTAACTATGGCTACACCTTC.